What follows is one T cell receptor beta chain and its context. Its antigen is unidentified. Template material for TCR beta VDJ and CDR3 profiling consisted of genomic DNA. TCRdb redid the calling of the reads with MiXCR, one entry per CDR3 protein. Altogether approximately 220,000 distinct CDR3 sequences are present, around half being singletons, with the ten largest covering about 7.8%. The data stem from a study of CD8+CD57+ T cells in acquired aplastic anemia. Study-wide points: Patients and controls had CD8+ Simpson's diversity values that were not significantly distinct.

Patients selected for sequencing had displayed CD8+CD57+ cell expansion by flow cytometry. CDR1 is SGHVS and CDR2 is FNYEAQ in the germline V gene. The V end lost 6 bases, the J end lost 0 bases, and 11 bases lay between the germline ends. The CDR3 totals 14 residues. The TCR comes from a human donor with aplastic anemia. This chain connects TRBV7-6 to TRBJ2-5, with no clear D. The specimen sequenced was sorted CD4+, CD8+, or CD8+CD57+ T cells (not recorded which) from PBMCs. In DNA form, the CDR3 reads TGTGCCAGCAGTGTGATAAGATACCAAGAGACCCAGTACTTC. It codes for CASSVIRYQETQYF. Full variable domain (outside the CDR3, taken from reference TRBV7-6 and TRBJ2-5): GAGVSQSPRYKVTKRGQDVALRCDPISGHVSLYWYRQALGQGPEFLTYFNYEAQQDKSGLPNDRFSAERPEGSISTLTIQRTEQRDSAMYRCASSVIRYQETQYFGPGTRLLVL.